These T cell receptor beta chains were read from a single sample in a study of T cell responses to AZD1222 COVID-19 vaccine. The assay was immunoSEQ multiplex PCR, and TCRdb's table has in-frame clones only and misses some. The table includes 150,000 to 250,000 clones, under 95% detected once. The starting material was peripheral blood, obtained 28 days after the second AZD1222 dose. The receptors derive from an adult who received the AZD1222 COVID-19 vaccine. The CDR3 runs from the conserved cysteine through the conserved F or W. The D gene is left open where the match is weak.

TRBV27	-	TRBJ1-1	TGTGCCAGCAGTTATGTCGGTCGGGGTACTGAAGCTTTCTTT	CASSYVGRGTEAFF
TRBV5-1	-	TRBJ1-3	TGCGCCAGCAGCTCAAACAGGGATGGAAACACCATATATTTT	CASSSNRDGNTIYF
TRBV19	-	TRBJ2-5	TGTGCCAGTAGTACCCGCGGGGAAGAGACCCAGTACTTC	CASSTRGEETQYF
TRBV7-2	-	TRBJ2-1	TGTGCCAGCACCTTTAAACCGGAACGCTACAATGAGCAGTTCTTC	CASTFKPERYNEQFF
TRBV9	-	TRBJ1-5	TGTGCCAGCAGCGCTGGACAGCCCGGGGGCCAGCCCCAGCATTTT	CASSAGQPGGQPQHF
TRBV7-9	-	TRBJ2-2	TGTGCCATAGATAACACCGGGGAGCTGTTTTTT	CAIDNTGELFF
TRBV5-1	-	TRBJ1-2	TGCGCCAGCAGCTTGGTCACCCCGGGCTATGGCTACACCTTC	CASSLVTPGYGYTF
TRBV18	TRBD1	TRBJ1-1	TGTGCCAGCTCGCAGGGACAGGAGAACACTGAAGCTTTCTTT	CASSQGQENTEAFF
TRBV6-5	TRBD1	TRBJ2-1	TGTGCCAGCAGTTCGTTCCCGGGACAGGGGTACAATGAGCAGTTCTTC	CASSSFPGQGYNEQFF
TRBV6-1	-	TRBJ1-2	TGTGCCAGCAGTGAGGGGGGCCTACCATCAGGCTACACCTTC	CASSEGGLPSGYTF
TRBV12-2	-	TRBJ1-5	TGTGCAAGTTATATCCACCGTAATGGTGTTAGCAATCAGCCCCAGCATTTT	CASYIHRNGVSNQPQHF
TRBV5-1	-	TRBJ2-1	TGCGCCAGCACGGTGGAGGCAGGGGGGGCCAATGAGCAGTTCTTC	CASTVEAGGANEQFF
TRBV6-5	-	TRBJ2-1	TGTGCCGGCAGGAAGAATAAGGAGCAGTTCTTC	CAGRKNKEQFF